Sequencing of this T cell receptor (beta chain) was carried out in a study of blood T cell repertoires in COVID-19. Assay used: immunoSEQ multiplex PCR; TCRdb lists only in-frame clones, some missing. The sample carries about 130,000 clones, approximately 89% recorded once. Per germline, CDR1 KGHDR and CDR2 SFDVKD. The CDR3 consists of 14 residues. V lost 5 bases to trimming and J lost 1 base, with 7 bases between them. This chain connects TRBV24-1 to TRBJ1-4, with D uncertain. The TCR sequence derives from a man in his forties or fifties with acute or convalescent COVID-19. The sample taken for sequencing was peripheral blood. The CDR3 is CATSGSGTNEKLFF. In DNA, the CDR3 is TGTGCCACCAGTGGGTCCGGAACTAATGAAAAACTGTTTTTT.